The subject of this entry is one T cell receptor (beta chain). Its antigen is unknown. The data derive from a study of naive CD8 T cells in extremely preterm neonates. Study outcomes and limitations: Compared with older groups, preterm CDR3s were shorter, with fewer N additions and less trimming.

V was pared by 6 bases and J by 3 bases, with 2 bases between. This CDR3 spans 10 amino acids. Germline-derived CDR1 and CDR2 are LNHDA and SQIVND (reference sequence). This table comes from immunoSEQ multiplex PCR, and its TCRdb copy is limited to in-frame clones, with some not included. The table lists some 4,800 clones, 90% to 95% of them singletons. Samples were taken at extremely preterm deliveries at roughly 22-27 weeks of gestation. The sequencing input was naive CD8+ T cells from cord blood. The TCR comes from a boy who was born preterm. The chain combines TRBV19 with TRBJ2-5; D not resolved. The CDR3 coding sequence is TGTGCCAGTAGGGAAGAGACCCAGTACTTC. This gives the protein CASREETQYF.